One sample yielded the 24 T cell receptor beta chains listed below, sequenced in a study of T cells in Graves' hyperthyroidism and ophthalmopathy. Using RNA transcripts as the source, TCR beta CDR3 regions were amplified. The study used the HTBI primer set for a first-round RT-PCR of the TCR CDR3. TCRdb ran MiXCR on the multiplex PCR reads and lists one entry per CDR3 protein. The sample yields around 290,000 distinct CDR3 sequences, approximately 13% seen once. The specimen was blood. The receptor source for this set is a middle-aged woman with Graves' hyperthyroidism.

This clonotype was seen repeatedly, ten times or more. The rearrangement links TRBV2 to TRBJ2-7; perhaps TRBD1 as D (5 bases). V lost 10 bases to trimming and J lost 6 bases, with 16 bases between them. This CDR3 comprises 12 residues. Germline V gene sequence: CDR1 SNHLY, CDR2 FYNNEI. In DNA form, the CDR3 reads TGTGCCACCTCTTGGGGCGGAGCCGAGCAGTACTTC. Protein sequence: CATSWGGAEQYF. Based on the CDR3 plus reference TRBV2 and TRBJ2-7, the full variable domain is EPEVTQTPSHQVTQMGQEVILRCVPISNHLYFYWYRQILGQKVEFLVSFYNNEISEKSEIFDDQFSVERPDGSNFTLKIRSTKLEDSAMYFCATSWGGAEQYFGPGTRLTVT.

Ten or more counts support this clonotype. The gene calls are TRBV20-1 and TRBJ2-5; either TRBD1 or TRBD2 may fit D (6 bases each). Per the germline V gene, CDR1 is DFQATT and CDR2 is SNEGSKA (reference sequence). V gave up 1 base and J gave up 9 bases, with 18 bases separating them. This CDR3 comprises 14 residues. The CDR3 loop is CSARASTGSGAQYF. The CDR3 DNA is TGCAGTGCTAGAGCGTCTACAGGGTCGGGGGCCCAGTACTTC.

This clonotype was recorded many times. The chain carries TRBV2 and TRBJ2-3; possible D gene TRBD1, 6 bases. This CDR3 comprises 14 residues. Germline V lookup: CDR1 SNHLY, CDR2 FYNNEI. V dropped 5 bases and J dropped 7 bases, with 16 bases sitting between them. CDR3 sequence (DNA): TGTGCCAGCAGTCGCAACAGGGAAGGAAATACGCAGTATTTT. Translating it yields CASSRNREGNTQYF. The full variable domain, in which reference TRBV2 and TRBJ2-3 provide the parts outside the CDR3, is EPEVTQTPSHQVTQMGQEVILRCVPISNHLYFYWYRQILGQKVEFLVSFYNNEISEKSEIFDDQFSVERPDGSNFTLKIRSTKLEDSAMYFCASSRNREGNTQYFGPGTRLTVL.

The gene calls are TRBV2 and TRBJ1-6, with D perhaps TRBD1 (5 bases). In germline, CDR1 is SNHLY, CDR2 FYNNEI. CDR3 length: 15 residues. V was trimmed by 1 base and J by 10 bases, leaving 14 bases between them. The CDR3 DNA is TGTGCCAGCAGTGAAGGGGCAGGAGGGGTATCACCCCTCCACTTT. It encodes CASSEGAGGVSPLHF. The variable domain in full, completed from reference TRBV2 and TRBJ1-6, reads EPEVTQTPSHQVTQMGQEVILRCVPISNHLYFYWYRQILGQKVEFLVSFYNNEISEKSEIFDDQFSVERPDGSNFTLKIRSTKLEDSAMYFCASSEGAGGVSPLHFGNGTRLTVT.

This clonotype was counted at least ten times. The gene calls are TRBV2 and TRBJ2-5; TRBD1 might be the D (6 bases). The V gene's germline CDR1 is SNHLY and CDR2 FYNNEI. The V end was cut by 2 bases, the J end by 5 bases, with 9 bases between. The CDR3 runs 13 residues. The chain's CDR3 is CASSESGGETQYF. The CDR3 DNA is TGTGCCAGCAGTGAATCTGGGGGCGAGACCCAGTACTTC.

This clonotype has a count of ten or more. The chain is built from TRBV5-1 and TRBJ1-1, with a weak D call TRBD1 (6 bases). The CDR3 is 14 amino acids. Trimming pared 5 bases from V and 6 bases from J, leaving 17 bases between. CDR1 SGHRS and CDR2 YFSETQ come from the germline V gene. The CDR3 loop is CASSPGQSVPEAFF. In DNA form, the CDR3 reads TGCGCCAGCAGTCCGGGACAAAGCGTCCCTGAAGCTTTCTTT.

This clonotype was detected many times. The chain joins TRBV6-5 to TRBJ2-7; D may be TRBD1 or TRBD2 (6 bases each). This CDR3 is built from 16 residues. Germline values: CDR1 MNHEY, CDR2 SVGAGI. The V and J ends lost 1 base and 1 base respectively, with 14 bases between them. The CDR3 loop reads CASSYLGGSSSYEQYF. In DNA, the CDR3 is TGTGCCAGCAGTTACTTAGGGGGGTCCTCTTCCTACGAGCAGTACTTC.

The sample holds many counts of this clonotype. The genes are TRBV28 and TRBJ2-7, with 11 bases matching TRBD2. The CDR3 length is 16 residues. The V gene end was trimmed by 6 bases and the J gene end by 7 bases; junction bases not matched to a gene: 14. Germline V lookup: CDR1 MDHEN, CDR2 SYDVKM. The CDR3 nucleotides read TGTGCCAGCAGCCCAAGGGTTAGCGGGAGGGCGGGAGAGCAGTACTTC. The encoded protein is CASSPRVSGRAGEQYF.

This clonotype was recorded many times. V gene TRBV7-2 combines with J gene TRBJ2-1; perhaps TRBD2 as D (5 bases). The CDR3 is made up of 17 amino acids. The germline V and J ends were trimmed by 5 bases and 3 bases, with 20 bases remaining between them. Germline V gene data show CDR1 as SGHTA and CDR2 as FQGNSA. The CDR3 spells CASSPTPREGLYNEQFF. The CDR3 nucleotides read TGTGCCAGCAGCCCAACGCCTCGTGAGGGCCTCTACAATGAGCAGTTCTTC.

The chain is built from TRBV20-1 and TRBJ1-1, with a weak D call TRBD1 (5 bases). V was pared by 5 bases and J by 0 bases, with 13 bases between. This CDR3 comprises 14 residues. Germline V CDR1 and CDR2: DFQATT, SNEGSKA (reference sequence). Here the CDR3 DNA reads TGCAGTGCTCATCCGGACACCGTGAACACTGAAGCTTTCTTT. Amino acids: CSAHPDTVNTEAFF.

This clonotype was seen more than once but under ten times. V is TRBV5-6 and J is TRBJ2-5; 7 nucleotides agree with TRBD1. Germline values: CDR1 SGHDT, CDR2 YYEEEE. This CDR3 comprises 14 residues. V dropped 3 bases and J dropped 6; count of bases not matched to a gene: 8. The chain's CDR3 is CASSSRQGMKTQYF. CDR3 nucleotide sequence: TGTGCCAGCAGCTCTCGACAGGGTATGAAGACCCAGTACTTC. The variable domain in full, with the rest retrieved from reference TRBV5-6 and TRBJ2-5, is DAGVTQSPTHLIKTRGQQVTLRCSPKSGHDTVSWYQQALGQGPQFIFQYYEEEERQRGNFPDRFSGHQFPNYSSELNVNALLLGDSALYLCASSSRQGMKTQYFGPGTRLLVL.

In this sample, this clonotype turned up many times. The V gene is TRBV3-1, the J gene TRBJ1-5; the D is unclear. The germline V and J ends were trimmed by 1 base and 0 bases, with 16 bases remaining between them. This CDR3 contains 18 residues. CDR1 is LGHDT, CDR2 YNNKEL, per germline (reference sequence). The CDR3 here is CASSQGVVDGYSNQPQHF. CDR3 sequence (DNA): TGTGCCAGCAGCCAAGGTGTGGTGGACGGATATAGCAATCAGCCCCAGCATTTT. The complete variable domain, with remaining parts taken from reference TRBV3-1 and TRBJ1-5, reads DTAVSQTPKYLVTQMGNDKSIKCEQNLGHDTMYWYKQDSKKFLKIMFSYNNKELIINETVPNRFSPKSPDKAHLNLHINSLELGDSAVYFCASSQGVVDGYSNQPQHFGDGTRLSIL.

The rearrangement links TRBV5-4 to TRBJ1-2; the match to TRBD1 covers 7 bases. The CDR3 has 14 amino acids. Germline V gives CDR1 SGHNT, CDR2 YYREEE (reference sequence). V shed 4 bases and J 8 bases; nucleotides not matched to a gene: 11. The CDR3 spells CASSHPRQGDGYTF. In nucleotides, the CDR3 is TGTGCCAGCAGCCACCCTCGCCAGGGGGACGGCTACACCTTC.

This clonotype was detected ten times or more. Here the CDR3 DNA reads TGCAGTGCTCAAGAGACCGGGACTAGCACGCGGACCCAGTACTTC. Its translation is CSAQETGTSTRTQYF. V is TRBV20-1 and J is TRBJ2-5, with 9 nucleotides matching TRBD2. J gave up 7 bases and V 5 bases, and 14 bases lay outside the gene matches. Germline CDR1 reads DFQATT; CDR2 reads SNEGSKA (reference sequence). The CDR3 consists of 15 residues.

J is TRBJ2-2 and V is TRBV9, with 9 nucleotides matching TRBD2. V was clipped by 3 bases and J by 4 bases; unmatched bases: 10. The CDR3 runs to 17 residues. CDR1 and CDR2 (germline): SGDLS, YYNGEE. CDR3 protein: CASSGRAGGPATGELFF. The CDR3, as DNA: TGTGCCAGCAGCGGTAGGGCGGGAGGGCCAGCCACCGGGGAGCTGTTTTTT.

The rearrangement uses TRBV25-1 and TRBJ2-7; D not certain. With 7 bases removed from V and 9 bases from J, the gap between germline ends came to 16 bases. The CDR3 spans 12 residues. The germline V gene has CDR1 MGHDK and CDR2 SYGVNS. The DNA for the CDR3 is TGTGCCAGCAACAACTTACTTCGACGGCAGTACTTC. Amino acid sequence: CASNNLLRRQYF.

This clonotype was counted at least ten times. The CDR3 DNA sequence: TGTGCCAGCAGCCGAACGGAGGGGCTTTACTACGAGCAGTACTTC. Amino acids: CASSRTEGLYYEQYF. The chain combines TRBV7-2 with TRBJ2-7; tentative D call: TRBD2 (6 bases). Trimming stripped 5 bases from V and 3 bases from J, with 17 bases between. The length of the CDR3 is 15 residues. Germline V gene sequence: CDR1 SGHTA, CDR2 FQGNSA.

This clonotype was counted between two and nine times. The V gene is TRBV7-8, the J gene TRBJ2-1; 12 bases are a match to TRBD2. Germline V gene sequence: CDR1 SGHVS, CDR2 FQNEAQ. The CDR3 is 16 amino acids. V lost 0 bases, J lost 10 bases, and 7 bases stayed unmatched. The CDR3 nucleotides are TGTGCCAGCAGCTTAGCGCGACTAGCGGGAGTAAGAGAGCAGTTCTTC. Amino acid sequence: CASSLARLAGVREQFF. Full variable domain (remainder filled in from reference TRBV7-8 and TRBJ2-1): GAGVSQSPRYKVAKRGQDVALRCDPISGHVSLFWYQQALGQGPEFLTYFQNEAQLDKSGLPSDRFFAERPEGSVSTLKIQRTQQEDSAVYLCASSLARLAGVREQFFGPGTRLTVL.

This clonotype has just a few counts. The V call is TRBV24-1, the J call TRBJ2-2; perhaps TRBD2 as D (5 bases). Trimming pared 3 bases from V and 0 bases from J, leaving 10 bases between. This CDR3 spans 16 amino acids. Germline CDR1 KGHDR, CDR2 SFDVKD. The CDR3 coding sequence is TGTGCCACCAGTGATACAGCGGCCACGAACACCGGGGAGCTGTTTTTT. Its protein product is CATSDTAATNTGELFF.

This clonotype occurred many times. CDR3 residues: CASSLAGGGLGQPQHF. The CDR3 coding sequence is TGTGCCAGCAGTTTAGCGGGGGGAGGGCTCGGGCAGCCCCAGCATTTT. V usage is TRBV12-3 or TRBV12-4 and J usage is TRBJ1-5, with D tentatively TRBD1 (5 bases). V shed 0 bases and J shed 7 bases, with 16 bases lying between them. The CDR3 length is 16 residues.

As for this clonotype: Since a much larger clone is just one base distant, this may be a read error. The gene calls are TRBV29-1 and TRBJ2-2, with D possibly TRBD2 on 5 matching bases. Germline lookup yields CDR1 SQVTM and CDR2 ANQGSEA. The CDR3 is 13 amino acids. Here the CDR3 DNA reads TGCAGCGTTGTACGACGGAACACCGGGGAGCCGTTTTTT. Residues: CSVVRRNTGEPFF.

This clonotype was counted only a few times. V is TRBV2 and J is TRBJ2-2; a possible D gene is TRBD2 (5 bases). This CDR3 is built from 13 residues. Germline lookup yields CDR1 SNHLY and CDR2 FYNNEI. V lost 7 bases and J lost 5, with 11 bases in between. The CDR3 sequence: CASNRGVTGELFF. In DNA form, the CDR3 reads TGTGCCAGCAACCGGGGAGTTACCGGGGAGCTGTTTTTT.

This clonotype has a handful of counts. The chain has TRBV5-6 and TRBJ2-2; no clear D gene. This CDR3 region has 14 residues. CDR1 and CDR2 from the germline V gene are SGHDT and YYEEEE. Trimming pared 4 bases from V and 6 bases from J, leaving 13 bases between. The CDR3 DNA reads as TGTGCCAGCAGCCCCGTCCGCGGCCCCGGGGAGCTGTTTTTT. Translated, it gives CASSPVRGPGELFF.

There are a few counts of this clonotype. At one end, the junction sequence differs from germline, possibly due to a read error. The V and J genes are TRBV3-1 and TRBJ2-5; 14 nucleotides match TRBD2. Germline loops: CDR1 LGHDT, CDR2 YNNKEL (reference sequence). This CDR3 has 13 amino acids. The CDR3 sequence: CASSPGLAGGQHF. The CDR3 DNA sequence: TGTGCCAGCAGCCCCGGACTAGCGGGAGGTCAGCACTTC.